This TCR beta chain was sequenced for a study of EBV T-cell therapy then PD-1 blockade in nasopharyngeal carcinoma. Method: immunoSEQ multiplex PCR; TCRdb's copy keeps in-frame clones and lacks some. The data contain about 20,000 clones, about 80% of them singletons. Time point reported: 266 days after commencement of treatment, after nivolumab therapy. As for treatment: AdE1-LMPpoly-expanded autologous EBV-specific T-cell therapy followed by anti-PD-1 nivolumab. With regard to this clone: Its antigen is undetermined.

The source material was CD8+ T cells from blood, sampled at roughly day 250 from a patient whose treatment included autologous EBV-specific T cells and nivolumab. The TCR was taken from a man between 35 and 55 years old with nasopharyngeal carcinoma.

CDR3 region: CASPEGGPGQPQHF. CDR3 bases: TGTGCCAGCCCCGAGGGGGGACCCGGTCAGCCCCAGCATTTT. The chain has TRBV6-5 and TRBJ1-5, with a weak D call TRBD1 (6 bases). The CDR3 is 14 residues long. V lost 8 bases, J lost 6 bases, and 17 bases lay in between. The germline CDR1 and CDR2 sequences are MNHEY and SVGAGI.